This T cell receptor beta chain was obtained from a study of shared clonotypes between healthy human individuals (dated by TCRdb to the early 2020s). Regarding the research as a whole: A few men and a couple of women, aged 18 to 49 years, made up the cohort. Per donor, three plates each were used for CD4 naive and CD4 memory, two for CD8 naive, and one for CD8 memory. To estimate repertoire size and how much clonotype sharing occurs between individuals, the study deeply sequenced the blood TCR repertoires of five healthy adults. Libraries were prepared and TCR repertoires were sequenced by different laboratories using diverse techniques, in order to increase sequencing depth and limit assay-specific biases. Leukapheresis yielded between about 0.9 and 9.5 billion PBMCs per donor.

V is reduced by 0 bases and J by 4 bases, leaving a spacing of 7 bases between them. According to the germline V gene (reference sequence), CDR1 reads LNHNV and CDR2 reads YYDKDF. Including cysteine and phenylalanine, the CDR3 has 13 amino acids. The only DNA kept is the CDR3, 39 bases in frame from the first base. Using the deep immunoSEQ assay, multiplex PCR amplified TCR CDR3 regions from genomic DNA. Extracted genomic DNA from each cell subset was distributed evenly across all wells of several immunoSEQ 96-well plates, and each plate was treated as a replicate. For sorted subsets, around 200 ng genomic DNA, equal to 30,000 to 35,000 T cell genomes, was loaded into each replicate PCR. Purified libraries were quantified with a Qubit 3.0 fluorometer, sized on a Bioanalyzer 2100, and re-quantified with the KAPA Library Quantification kit. Every immunoSEQ 96-well plate was sequenced on a dedicated single-read 150-cycle Illumina NextSeq 550 flow cell. The study's processing was this. Because only junctional sequences without quality scores were contained in the immunoSEQ output, filtering matching that applied to full-length reads could not be performed. Sequences were annotated with PyIR, a Python wrapper for IgBLAST v1.9, and V/J genes and CDR3 were assigned using IMGT germline references. Reads were removed for weak V/J assignments (E-value above 1e-6), missing CDR3, stop codons, out-of-frame junctions, or ambiguous translated residues. V3J clonotypes were defined as sequences sharing the same inferred V gene, J gene, and CDR3 amino acid sequence. To compute the percentage overlap between repertoires, the number of shared unique clonotypes was divided by the size of the smaller repertoire. Three approaches were used to assess repertoire richness: RTK rarefaction, the Chao1 estimator, and Recon v2.1 estimates of unobserved clonotypes. Generation probabilities were computed with OLGA for all TCRbeta clonotypes obtained by the gDNA method from several donors. The source is immuneACCESS, and TCRdb retained only in-frame sequences with V and J called. Part of the clones is not carried over; for the studies checked, unresolved V genes explain less than half of this, and the remainder is unexplained. V and J calls and clone size are given by that table; D and trimming were obtained from the DNA. This sample holds nearly 2 million clones; about 95% were observed only once. Of the sample, 1% to 1.5% is held by the ten largest clones.

CD8 naive samples consisted of CD45RO-negative cells that were positively selected for CCR7, yielding a CD45RA+CCR7+ population without TemRA cells. The donors were healthy, HIV-negative adults with no recently reported acute infections or vaccinations. Only Caucasian adults living in Nashville, Tennessee, USA were represented among the donors. Blood was collected by leukapheresis, and PBMCs were isolated by Ficoll-Histopaque density gradient centrifugation and then cryopreserved in liquid nitrogen vapor phase. Analytical flow cytometry was used to check the purity and quantity of each magnetically sorted T cell population. From each sorted fraction, genomic DNA was isolated and quantified by UV absorbance on a Nanodrop 2000c. The study at large found these results: Across four donors, 5% to 6% of naive CD4, 3% to 4% of naive CD8, 2.3% of memory CD4, and about 0.44% of memory CD8 clonotypes were shared. Compared with non-shared clonotypes, clonotypes shared by all four sorted-subset donors had higher generation probabilities. Because the study included a small number of donors, the genetic and exposure-history diversity represented was limited. Estimated clonotype richness was generally larger for naive than for memory subsets. Sampling was restricted to blood, and TCR repertoires in tissues likely differ from the TCR repertoires found in blood. Based on pairwise subsampling, the degree of clonotype sharing among donors was expected to be affected by sequencing depth. Even with the large sequencing depth, rarefaction of the sorted-subset datasets indicated that sequencing was incomplete.

Comment on this clone: The clone's antigen remains unknown. There are no base qualities to consult, and no much larger clone falls within one base. Other DNA sequences in this specimen translate into the identical CDR3.

The sequence derives from a young man in good health. The sequenced sample consisted of naive CD8+ T cells sorted from blood. The cell subset or site label here, explained by the study, means: CD45RA+CCR7+. The rearranged segments are TRBV15 and TRBJ2-7, with the D gene not confidently named. The CDR3 reads as follows: CATSRDRSYEQYF. The sequence in DNA is TGTGCCACCAGCAGAGATCGGAGTTACGAGCAGTACTTC.